One T cell receptor (beta chain) is described in this entry. Other DNA sequences within the sample encode an identical CDR3. Method: immunoSEQ multiplex PCR; TCRdb's copy keeps in-frame clones and lacks some. The sample consists of about 470,000 clones, 87% of them appearing once. This entry is derived from a study of blood T cell repertoires in COVID-19. Overall study: Acute and convalescent COVID-19 specimens originated in the United States, Italy and Spain.

Per the germline V gene, CDR1 is SGHTA and CDR2 is FQGNSA. The trim removed 3 bases at V and 4 bases at J, leaving 4 bases unmatched. The CDR3 covers 15 residues. Across 24 US areas, participants ranged in age from about 18 to 100 years. Donors in Cohort 3 who had recovered were those with two negative PCRs, healthcare professional clearance, or resolution of their symptoms. V usage is TRBV7-2 and J usage is TRBJ2-3; 10 nucleotides agree with TRBD2. The sample was PBMCs or T cells enriched from blood (not recorded which). The receptor comes from a woman aged 18-29 years who had recovered from COVID-19. The CDR3 spells CASSLSGGAADTQYF. The CDR3 region has the DNA TGTGCCAGCAGCTTGAGCGGGGGGGCCGCAGATACGCAGTATTTT. Variable domain in full (rest from reference TRBV7-2 and TRBJ2-3): GAGVSQSPSNKVTEKGKDVELRCDPISGHTALYWYRQSLGQGLEFLIYFQGNSAPDKSGLPSDRFSAERTGGSVSTLTIQRTQQEDSAVYLCASSLSGGAADTQYFGPGTRLTVL.